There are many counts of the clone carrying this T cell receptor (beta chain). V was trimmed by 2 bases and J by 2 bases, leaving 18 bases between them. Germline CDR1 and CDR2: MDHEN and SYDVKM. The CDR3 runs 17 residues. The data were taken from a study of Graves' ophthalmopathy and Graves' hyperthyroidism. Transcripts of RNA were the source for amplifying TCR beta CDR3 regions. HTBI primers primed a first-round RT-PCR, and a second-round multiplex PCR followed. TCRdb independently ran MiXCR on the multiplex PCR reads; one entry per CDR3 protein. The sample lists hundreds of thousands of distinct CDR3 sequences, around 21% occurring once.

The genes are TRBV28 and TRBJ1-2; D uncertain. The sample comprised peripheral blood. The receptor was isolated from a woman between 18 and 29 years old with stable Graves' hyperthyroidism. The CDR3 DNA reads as TGTGCCAGCAGTTTAGGAGTCTGGGGAGCCTCGAACTATGGCTACACCTTC. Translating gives CASSLGVWGASNYGYTF.